One T cell receptor beta chain is described in this entry. What it binds is not known. The junction and the germline gene differ at one end; a read error may be behind it. This sample is part of a study of tumor-infiltrating lymphocytes in primary liver carcinoma. Study as a whole: Patients comprised men and women whose ages fell between 30 and 69 years.

Whole-study results and caveats: Relative to blood, tumors carried a significantly larger fraction of the repertoire in their top 250 clones (p = 0.039).

From 20-30 mg of unsorted bulk tissue, DNA and RNA were co-extracted together. The CDR3 is 13 residues long. The germline CDR1 and CDR2 sequences are SGHAT and FQNNGV. Using a constant-region primer together with ProtoScript II reverse transcriptase, TCR beta cDNA was made from about 500 ng of total RNA. Three nested multiplex PCR rounds, a slightly modified ARM-PCR method, built the TCR beta libraries. Use of TRBV1-TRBV30 forward primers with a C-beta reverse primer characterized the first two PCR rounds, which lasted around 9 cycles each. TCRdb reanalysed the multiplex PCR reads using MiXCR and keeps one entry per CDR3 protein. Here the sample spans 100,000 to 150,000 distinct CDR3 sequences, approximately 64% being singletons.

The sample taken for sequencing was liver tumor tissue from sampling region 3. Subset noted: tumor region T3, left-lateral pole. The chain recombines TRBV11-2 with TRBJ2-5, with D perhaps TRBD2 (6 bases). This TCR was sampled from a woman aged 55-75 years with primary liver carcinoma and hepatitis B virus infection. The CDR3 here is CASNLDIGDCEYF. Written as DNA, the CDR3 is TGTGCCAGCAACTTAGATATCGGGGACTGCGAATATTTC.